The 17 T cell receptor beta chains below all came from one sample that was sequenced in a study of blood T cell repertoires in COVID-19. Using immunoSEQ multiplex PCR, the repertoire was profiled, and TCRdb retains in-frame clones only, with some absent. The sample records 120,000 or so clones, about 77% being singletons. Source material: peripheral blood. Receptors were obtained from a human donor in a cohort sampled during active COVID-19.

J is TRBJ1-1 and V is TRBV6-5; 8 positions agree with TRBD1. Germline V gives CDR1 MNHEY, CDR2 SVGAGI. V lost 4 bases, J lost 7 bases, and 11 bases stayed unmatched. The CDR3 length is 15 residues. In nucleotides, the CDR3 is TGTGCCAGCAGTTCTTCCGGACAGGGATTTGGTGAAGCTTTCTTT. It encodes CASSSSGQGFGEAFF.

The chain employs TRBV3-1 (or the pseudogene TRBV3-2) and TRBJ2-7, with TRBD2 matching over 7 bases. J gave up 5 bases and V 4 bases, and 5 bases lay outside the gene matches. The CDR3 length is 13 residues. CDR1 is LGHDT, CDR2 YNNKEL, per germline (reference sequence). CDR3 in amino acids: CASSPLGGDEQYF. CDR3 DNA: TGTGCCAGCAGCCCACTGGGGGGGGACGAGCAGTACTTC.

The V and J genes are TRBV7-2 and TRBJ2-1; TRBD1 agrees at 8 bases. The germline gives CDR1 SGHTA, CDR2 FQGNSA. The CDR3 is made up of 16 amino acids. Unmatched junction bases numbered 7, after V lost 2 bases and J lost 4 bases. For the CDR3, the DNA is TGTGCCAGCAGCTTATTCGGACAGGGCTATTACAATGAGCAGTTCTTC. Translated, it gives CASSLFGQGYYNEQFF.

The rearrangement links TRBV28 to TRBJ1-4; D might be TRBD1 (5 bases). The V gene's germline CDR1 is MDHEN and CDR2 SYDVKM. The CDR3 spans 21 residues. The V end was cut by 2 bases, the J end by 3 bases, with 28 bases between. The CDR3 region is CASSLPPGSWIREKSNEKLFF. DNA for the CDR3: TGTGCCAGCAGTTTACCCCCAGGGTCTTGGATAAGGGAAAAGTCTAATGAAAAACTGTTTTTT.

The genes are TRBV4-1 and TRBJ2-2; no firm D call. Trimming stripped 4 bases from V and 3 bases from J, with 6 bases between. CDR1 is MGHRA and CDR2 is YSYEKL in the germline V gene. This CDR3 region has 13 residues. The DNA for the CDR3 is TGCGCCAGCAGCCTCGCGGACACCGGGGAGCTGTTTTTT. It specifies CASSLADTGELFF.

The CDR3 nucleotides are TGTGCCAGCAGTTTTTCAGACAGAAGTGAAGCTTTCTTT. It is translated as CASSFSDRSEAFF. The chain uses TRBV28 and TRBJ1-1, with D possibly TRBD1 on 5 matching bases. The CDR3 runs 13 residues. Germline values: CDR1 MDHEN, CDR2 SYDVKM. The V end was cut by 3 bases, the J end by 7 bases, with 12 bases between.

This clone was detected only a few times. The chain recombines TRBV7-2 with TRBJ2-7; 7 bases are shared with TRBD2. Germline V gene data show CDR1 as SGHTA and CDR2 as FQGNSA. The CDR3 runs 15 residues. Losses at the gene ends were 5 bases for V and 7 bases for J; bases not matched to a gene: 14. CDR3 sequence: CASSPVFYGGGEQYF. As DNA, the CDR3 is TGTGCCAGCAGCCCAGTTTTTTATGGCGGGGGAGAGCAGTACTTC.

The chain uses TRBV6-2 or TRBV6-3 and TRBJ1-4; D unresolved. Germline loops: CDR1 MNHEY, CDR2 SVGEGT. The CDR3 sequence is 19 residues long. Trimming stripped 2 bases from V and 8 bases from J, with 27 bases between. Here the CDR3 DNA reads TGTGCCAGCAGTTACAACGTGCGAGCCTCCATTGGGGAGAACGAAAAACTGTTTTTT. Translating it yields CASSYNVRASIGENEKLFF.

Here the CDR3 reads CASSENCRAVINQPQHF. Here the CDR3 DNA reads TGTGCCAGCAGTGAAAATTGCAGGGCGGTTATCAATCAGCCCCAGCATTTT. The chain combines TRBV6-4 with TRBJ1-5; D might be TRBD1 (5 bases). Trimming cost V 3 bases and J 3 bases, with 18 bases left between them. The germline CDR1 and CDR2 sequences are MRHNA and SNTAGT. The CDR3 length is 17 residues.

This chain connects TRBV5-4 to TRBJ2-5, with TRBD2 matching 8 bases. CDR1 and CDR2 (germline): SGHNT, YYREEE (reference sequence). The J segment lost 2 bases and the V segment lost 5 bases, leaving 8 bases of the junction unmatched. CDR3 length: 15 residues. CDR3 sequence reads: CASRSIAGKQETQYF. The CDR3 DNA reads as TGTGCCAGCAGATCCATAGCGGGGAAACAAGAGACCCAGTACTTC.

The CDR3 is CASSLGDRVETQYF. The DNA of the CDR3 is TGTGCCAGCAGCTTGGGGGACAGGGTGGAGACCCAGTACTTC. This chain joins TRBV5-8 and TRBJ2-5; 9 bases map to TRBD1. V gave up 0 bases and J gave up 5 bases; unmatched junction bases: 2. CDR3 length: 14 residues. In germline, CDR1 is SGHTS, CDR2 YDEGEE. Supplemented by reference TRBV5-8 and TRBJ2-5, the full variable domain reads EAGVTQSPTHLIKTRGQQATLRCSPISGHTSVYWYQQALGLGLQFLLWYDEGEERNRGNFPPRFSGRQFPNYSSELNVNALELEDSALYLCASSLGDRVETQYFGPGTRLLVL.

This chain uses TRBV28 with TRBJ1-1; 8 bases agree with TRBD1. The CDR3 totals 14 residues. Germline trimming cut 5 bases from V and 1 base from J; bases unmatched to any gene: 3. Germline V CDR1 and CDR2: MDHEN, SYDVKM. For the CDR3, the DNA is TGTGCCAGCAGTATAGGGACAGGGAACACTGAAGCTTTCTTT. The encoded protein is CASSIGTGNTEAFF.

CDR3 residues: CATSDSGQGEAFF. The CDR3 region has the DNA TGTGCCACCAGTGATTCTGGACAGGGTGAAGCTTTCTTT. The chain uses TRBV24-1 and TRBJ1-1; 8 nucleotides line up with TRBD1. CDR3 size: 13 residues. Germline V gives CDR1 KGHDR, CDR2 SFDVKD. Unmatched junction bases numbered 2, after V lost 2 bases and J lost 7 bases.

About this clone itself: Distinct nucleotide sequences in the sample also encode this CDR3. The V gene is TRBV5-6, the J gene TRBJ2-7; TRBD1 aligns across 7 bases. CDR3 length equals 13 residues. CDR1 and CDR2 from the germline V gene are SGHDT and YYEEEE. With V trimmed by 4 bases and J by 1 base, 2 bases remained unmatched. CDR3 sequence: CASSLGQSYEQYF. Written as DNA, the CDR3 is TGTGCCAGCAGCCTGGGACAGTCCTACGAGCAGTACTTC.

The gene calls are TRBV6-5 and TRBJ2-7; D might be TRBD2 (5 bases). This CDR3 spans 14 amino acids. Germline V gives CDR1 MNHEY, CDR2 SVGAGI. The V end lost 6 bases, the J end lost 0 bases, and 12 bases lay between the germline ends. CDR3 region: CASRTREYSYEQYF. The CDR3 region has the DNA TGTGCCAGCAGGACCCGGGAATACTCCTACGAGCAGTACTTC.

The gene calls are TRBV12-3 or TRBV12-4 and TRBJ1-1, with 9 bases aligning to TRBD1. The CDR3 is made up of 13 amino acids. V shed 5 bases, J shed 5 bases, and the junction held 3 bases outside the gene matches. The CDR3 DNA follows: TGTGCCAGCAGTCACAGGGGGCATACTGAAGCTTTCTTT. This encodes CASSHRGHTEAFF.

This clone was detected a few times. J is TRBJ2-7 and V is TRBV5-1; 12 bases match TRBD1. Trimming took 6 bases from V and 4 from J; bases not matched to a gene: 5. This CDR3 has 14 residues. Germline V gene lookup returns CDR1 SGHRS and CDR2 YFSETQ. The CDR3 DNA is TGCGCCAGCAAGGGACAGGGGGCGTCGTACGAGCAGTACTTC. Amino acid sequence: CASKGQGASYEQYF.